Listed below are T cell receptor beta chains from one sample, sequenced in a study of blood T cell repertoires in COVID-19. Using immunoSEQ multiplex PCR, the repertoire was profiled, and TCRdb retains in-frame clones only, with some absent. The sample lists roughly 250,000 clones, roughly 90% seen once, with 2% to 2.5% in the top ten. Material for sequencing was peripheral blood. The source is a woman aged 40 to 49 who had recovered from COVID-19. CDR3s include the opening cysteine and the closing phenylalanine or tryptophan. The listing skips clone size in some rows; elsewhere it reads once, few, many or a size class.

clone_size	v_call	j_call	cdr3_aa
-	TRBV27	TRBJ2-3	CASSRLTTSTDTQYF
-	TRBV19	TRBJ2-1	CASSIFSRRGDYNEQFF
once	TRBV27	TRBJ2-2	CASSFRGTGELFF
-	TRBV18	TRBJ1-1	CASSPGTGIRGNTEAFF
-	TRBV4-2	TRBJ1-1	CASSQEPGIEAFF
-	TRBV5-6	TRBJ1-2	CASSPTGSNYGYTF
-	TRBV14	TRBJ2-7	CASSQVRGREQYF
-	TRBV28	TRBJ2-1	CASSLSRSSYNEQFF
-	TRBV7-2	TRBJ2-5	CASSLVLAGGRETQYF
once	TRBV10-3	TRBJ1-2	CAIGGSYGYTF
-	TRBV4-3	TRBJ2-2	CASSQARLAASNTGELFF
-	TRBV7-7	TRBJ2-1	CASSLATGVGSYNEQFF
-	TRBV24-1	TRBJ1-4	CAMSDRGIRLNEKLFF
-	TRBV24-1	TRBJ2-1	CATSKAGAFLQFF